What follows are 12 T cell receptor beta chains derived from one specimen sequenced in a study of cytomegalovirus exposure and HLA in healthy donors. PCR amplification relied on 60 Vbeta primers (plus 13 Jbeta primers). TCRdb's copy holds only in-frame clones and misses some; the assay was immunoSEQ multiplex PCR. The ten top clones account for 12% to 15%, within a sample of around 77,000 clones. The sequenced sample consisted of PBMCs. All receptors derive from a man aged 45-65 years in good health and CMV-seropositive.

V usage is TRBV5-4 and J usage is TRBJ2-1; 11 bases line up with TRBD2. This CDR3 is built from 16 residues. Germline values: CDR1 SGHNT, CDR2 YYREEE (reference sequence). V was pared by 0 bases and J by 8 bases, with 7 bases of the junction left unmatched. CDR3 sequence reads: CASSLGGSGGEDEQFF. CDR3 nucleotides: TGTGCCAGCAGCTTGGGGGGTAGCGGGGGGGAGGATGAGCAGTTCTTC.

CDR3 coding DNA: TGTGCCAGTAGTATTCGGGGTGGGGGGACTGGAGAGACCCAGTACTTC. Encoded protein: CASSIRGGGTGETQYF. The V and J genes are TRBV19 and TRBJ2-5; possibly TRBD2 for D (6 bases). With 3 bases removed from V and 4 bases from J, the gap between germline ends came to 18 bases. This CDR3 region has 16 residues. Looked up from germline, CDR1 is LNHDA and CDR2 is SQIVND (reference sequence).

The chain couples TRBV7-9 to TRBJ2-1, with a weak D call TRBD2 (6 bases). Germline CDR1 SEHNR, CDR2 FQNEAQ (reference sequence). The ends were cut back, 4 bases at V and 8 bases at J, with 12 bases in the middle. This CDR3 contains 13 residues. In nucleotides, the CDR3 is TGTGCCAGCAGCTCCGAGGGAGGCGATGAGCAGTTCTTC. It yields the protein CASSSEGGDEQFF.

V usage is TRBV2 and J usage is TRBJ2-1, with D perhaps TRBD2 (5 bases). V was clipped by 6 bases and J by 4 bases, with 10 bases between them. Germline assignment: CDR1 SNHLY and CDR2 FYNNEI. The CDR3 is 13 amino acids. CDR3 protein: CASSLARYNEQFF. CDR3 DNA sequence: TGTGCCAGCAGCCTAGCCCGATACAATGAGCAGTTCTTC.

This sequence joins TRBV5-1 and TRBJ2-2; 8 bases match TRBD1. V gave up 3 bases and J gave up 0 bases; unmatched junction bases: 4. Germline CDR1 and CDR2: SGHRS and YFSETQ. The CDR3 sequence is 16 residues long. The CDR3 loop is CASSSRGQANTGELFF. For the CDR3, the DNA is TGCGCCAGCAGCTCGCGGGGACAGGCGAACACCGGGGAGCTGTTTTTT.

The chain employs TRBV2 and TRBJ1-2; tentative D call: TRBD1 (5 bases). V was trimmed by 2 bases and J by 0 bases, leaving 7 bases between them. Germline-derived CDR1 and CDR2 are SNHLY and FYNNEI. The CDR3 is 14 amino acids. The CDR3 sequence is CASSEIQANYGYTF. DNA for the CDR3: TGTGCCAGCAGTGAAATACAGGCTAACTATGGCTACACCTTC.

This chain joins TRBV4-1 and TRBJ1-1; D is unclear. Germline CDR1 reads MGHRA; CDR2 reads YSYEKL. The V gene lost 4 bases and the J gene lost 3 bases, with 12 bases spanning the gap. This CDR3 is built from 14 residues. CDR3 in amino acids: CASSRAIRYTEAFF. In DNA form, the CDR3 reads TGCGCCAGCAGCCGAGCGATTAGATACACTGAAGCTTTCTTT.

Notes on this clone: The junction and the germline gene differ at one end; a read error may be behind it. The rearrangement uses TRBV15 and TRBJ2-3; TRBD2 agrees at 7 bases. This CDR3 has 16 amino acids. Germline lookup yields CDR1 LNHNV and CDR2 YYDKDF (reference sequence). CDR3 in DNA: TGTGCCACCAGCGGAGAGATGGGGGGGGGCACAGATACGCAGTATTTT. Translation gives CATSGEMGGGTDTQYF.

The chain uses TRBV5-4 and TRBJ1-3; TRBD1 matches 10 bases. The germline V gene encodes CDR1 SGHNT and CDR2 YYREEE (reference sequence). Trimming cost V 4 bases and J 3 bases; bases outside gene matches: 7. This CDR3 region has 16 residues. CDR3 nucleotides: TGTGCCAGCAGCCTCAACCGGGACAGGGGTGGAAACACCATATATTTT. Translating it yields CASSLNRDRGGNTIYF.

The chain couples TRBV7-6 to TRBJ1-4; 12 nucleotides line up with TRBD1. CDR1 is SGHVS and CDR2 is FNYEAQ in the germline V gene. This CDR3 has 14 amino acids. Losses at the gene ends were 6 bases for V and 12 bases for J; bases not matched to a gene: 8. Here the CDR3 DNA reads TGTGCCAGCAGTAATCGGGACAGGGGGCCTGAACTGTTTTTT. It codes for CASSNRDRGPELFF.

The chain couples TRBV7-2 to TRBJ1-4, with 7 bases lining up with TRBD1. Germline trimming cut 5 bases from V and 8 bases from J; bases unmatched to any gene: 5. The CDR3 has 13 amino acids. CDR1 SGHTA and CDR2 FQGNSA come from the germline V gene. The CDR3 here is CASSQQGSEKLFF. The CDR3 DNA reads TGTGCCAGCAGCCAACAGGGGAGCGAAAAACTGTTTTTT.

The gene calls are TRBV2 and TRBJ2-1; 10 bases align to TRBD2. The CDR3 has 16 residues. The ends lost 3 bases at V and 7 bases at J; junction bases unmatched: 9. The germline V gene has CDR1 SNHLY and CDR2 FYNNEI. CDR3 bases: TGTGCCAGCAGTGAGGTGATTAGCGGGAGGTCTAATGAGCAGTTCTTC. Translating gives CASSEVISGRSNEQFF. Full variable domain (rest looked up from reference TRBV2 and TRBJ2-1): EPEVTQTPSHQVTQMGQEVILRCVPISNHLYFYWYRQILGQKVEFLVSFYNNEISEKSEIFDDQFSVERPDGSNFTLKIRSTKLEDSAMYFCASSEVISGRSNEQFFGPGTRLTVL.